These 23 T cell receptor beta chains came from one sample sequenced in a study of blood T cell repertoires in COVID-19. TCRdb's table, derived via immunoSEQ multiplex PCR, lists solely in-frame clones and lacks some. The sample consists of around 65,000 clones, under 85% of them appearing once. The specimen sequenced was peripheral blood. The receptors shown here come from a man in his sixties with acute or convalescent COVID-19.

The rearrangement joins TRBV11-2 to TRBJ2-1; TRBD2 aligns across 10 bases. CDR1 is SGHAT and CDR2 is FQNNGV in the germline V gene. The CDR3 contains 15 residues. Losses at the gene ends were 2 bases for V and 7 bases for J; bases not matched to a gene: 5. The CDR3 protein is CASSLLSGGANEQFF. The CDR3 DNA sequence: TGTGCCAGCAGCTTACTGAGCGGGGGGGCAAATGAGCAGTTCTTC.

The rearrangement uses TRBV1 and TRBJ2-7; the D call of TRBD2 is as the table states it, not checked on the DNA. TRBV1 is an annotated pseudogene. This CDR3 contains 16 residues. CDR3 DNA sequence: TGCACCAGCAGCCATCACCGTAGCGGGGGGACCTACGAGCAGTACTTC. Its protein is CTSSHHRSGGTYEQYF.

V gene TRBV18 combines with J gene TRBJ2-3; perhaps TRBD1 as D (6 bases). V was pared by 2 bases and J by 3 bases, with 18 bases between. In germline, CDR1 is KGHSH, CDR2 LQKENI. There are 17 residues in the CDR3. The CDR3 sequence is CASSPKEQGFSTDTQYF. CDR3 sequence (DNA): TGTGCCAGCTCACCAAAAGAACAGGGCTTTAGTACAGATACGCAGTATTTT.

The rearrangement joins TRBV24-1 to TRBJ2-7; 8 bases are shared with TRBD2. J lost 2 bases, V lost 4 bases, and 6 bases had no gene match. CDR3 length: 15 residues. CDR1 KGHDR and CDR2 SFDVKD come from the germline V gene. CDR3 protein: CATSESGGLTYEQYF. CDR3 in DNA: TGTGCCACCAGTGAAAGCGGGGGCCTTACCTACGAGCAGTACTTC.

The chain recombines TRBV4-2 with TRBJ1-1, with a tentative D call TRBD1 (6 bases). This CDR3 is 17 amino acids long. V was trimmed by 5 bases and J by 1 base, leaving 20 bases between them. Per the germline V gene, CDR1 is LGHNA and CDR2 is YNFKEQ. The CDR3 DNA is TGTGCCAGCAGCAGCCAAGTAGTGGACAGCCAGAACACTGAAGCTTTCTTT. This codes for CASSSQVVDSQNTEAFF.

The chain has TRBV7-2 and TRBJ2-2, with TRBD2 as a possible D gene (6 bases). The ends were cut back, 1 base at V and 5 bases at J, with 20 bases in the middle. The CDR3 sequence is 18 residues long. Germline values: CDR1 SGHTA, CDR2 FQGNSA. The CDR3 spells CASSLVAGRGNPTGELFF. The DNA for the CDR3 is TGTGCCAGCAGCTTAGTGGCAGGACGGGGGAACCCGACCGGGGAGCTGTTTTTT.

The rearrangement uses TRBV14 and TRBJ2-3; TRBD2 is a possible D gene (6 bases). CDR1 SGHDN and CDR2 FVKESK come from the germline V gene. This CDR3 comprises 20 residues. V dropped 2 bases and J dropped 3 bases, with 27 bases sitting between them. The CDR3 loop reads CASSQSRGTDFLFKTDTQYF. The CDR3 nucleotides read TGTGCCAGCAGCCAAAGTCGCGGGACTGACTTTCTTTTCAAGACAGATACGCAGTATTTT.

J is TRBJ2-7 and V is TRBV6-5, with TRBD2 matching over 7 bases. The CDR3 covers 13 residues. Trimming at V came to 6 bases and at J to 3 bases, leaving 5 bases not matched to a gene. Germline V CDR1 and CDR2: MNHEY, SVGAGI. The DNA for the CDR3 is TGTGCCAGCAGCTATAGCGGGTACTACGAGCAGTACTTC. It is translated as CASSYSGYYEQYF.

V and J are TRBV18 and TRBJ1-1; 8 bases are a match to TRBD1. The J segment lost 1 base and the V segment lost 4 bases, leaving 5 bases of the junction unmatched. Germline V gives CDR1 KGHSH, CDR2 LQKENI. The length of the CDR3 is 15 residues. The CDR3 DNA is TGTGCCAGCTCACTATCCGGGACAGGGAACACTGAAGCTTTCTTT. Residues: CASSLSGTGNTEAFF.

Note on this clone: The sample has other DNA sequences that encode this CDR3 too. The rearrangement uses TRBV18 and TRBJ1-5; 8 bases line up with TRBD1. V gave up 2 bases and J gave up 0 bases; unmatched junction bases: 3. Germline V gene data show CDR1 as KGHSH and CDR2 as LQKENI. CDR3 length equals 16 residues. The CDR3, as DNA: TGTGCCAGCTCACCAGCCGGGACAGGTAGCAATCAGCCCCAGCATTTT. Amino acids: CASSPAGTGSNQPQHF.

The rearrangement uses TRBV5-1 and TRBJ1-2, with D possibly being TRBD1 (6 bases). V lost 5 bases to trimming and J lost 7 bases, with 18 bases between them. This CDR3 region has 14 residues. CDR1 SGHRS and CDR2 YFSETQ come from the germline V gene. The DNA for the CDR3 is TGCGCCAGCAGTTTCGCGGGGGCGCTGGGTGGCTACACCTTC. This sequence encodes CASSFAGALGGYTF.

This chain connects TRBV5-5 to TRBJ1-2; no clear D gene. Trimming removed 2 bases at V and 7 bases at J, with 12 bases between. From germline, CDR1 is SGHKS and CDR2 YYEKEE (reference sequence). The CDR3 is 13 amino acids. The CDR3 sequence: CASSLKPGSGYTF. The CDR3 coding sequence is TGTGCCAGCAGCTTAAAACCGGGGAGTGGCTACACCTTC.

V and J are TRBV2 and TRBJ2-1, with D hard to call. V was trimmed by 6 bases and J by 10 bases, leaving 7 bases between them. Germline V lookup: CDR1 SNHLY, CDR2 FYNNEI. This CDR3 has 10 amino acids. CDR3 bases: TGTGCCAGCAGGGCAGGCGAGCAGTTCTTC. Protein: CASRAGEQFF.

This clone showed up just once. This same CDR3 is encoded by further DNA sequences in the sample. The chain uses TRBV18 and TRBJ1-5, with 10 bases that match TRBD1. The CDR3 runs 16 residues. The trim removed 3 bases at V and 1 base at J, leaving 3 bases unmatched. Germline CDR1 and CDR2: KGHSH and LQKENI. This CDR3 reads CASSPTGQGSNQPQHF. DNA for the CDR3: TGTGCCAGCTCACCTACGGGACAGGGGAGCAATCAGCCCCAGCATTTT.

J is TRBJ2-3 and V is TRBV3-1 (or the pseudogene TRBV3-2), with TRBD2 matching 13 bases. Germline loops: CDR1 LGHDT, CDR2 YNNKEL (reference sequence). With 6 bases clipped from V and 2 bases from J, the junction kept 5 bases outside the gene matches. The CDR3 runs 16 residues. The CDR3 DNA reads as TGTGCCAGCAGGCGGACTAGCGGGGGCCTCACAGATACGCAGTATTTT. Amino acids: CASRRTSGGLTDTQYF.

The chain employs TRBV7-6 and TRBJ1-2; tentatively, D is TRBD1 (5 bases). V lost 5 bases, J lost 4 bases, and 17 bases lay in between. The CDR3 has 15 amino acids. CDR1 and CDR2 (germline): SGHVS, FNYEAQ. CDR3 protein: CASSGAASPSYGYTF. The CDR3, as DNA: TGTGCCAGCAGCGGGGCGGCCAGCCCCAGCTATGGCTACACCTTC. The complete variable domain, with remaining parts taken from reference TRBV7-6 and TRBJ1-2, reads GAGVSQSPRYKVTKRGQDVALRCDPISGHVSLYWYRQALGQGPEFLTYFNYEAQQDKSGLPNDRFSAERPEGSISTLTIQRTEQRDSAMYRCASSGAASPSYGYTFGSGTRLTVV.

About this clone itself: One end of the junction does not line up with germline, which may come from a read error. This chain connects TRBV19 to TRBJ1-5; 8 bases are shared with TRBD1. The CDR3 has 15 amino acids. Germline loops: CDR1 LNHDA, CDR2 SQIVND (reference sequence). CDR3 in amino acids: CASSRTGPSDQPQHF. In DNA, the CDR3 is TGTGCCAGTAGCAGGACAGGGCCTAGCGATCAGCCCCAGCATTTT.

V and J are TRBV4-3 and TRBJ1-3; D remains ambiguous. Trimming removed 0 bases from V and 0 bases from J, with 9 bases in between. Per germline, CDR1 LGHNA and CDR2 YSLEER. This CDR3 contains 16 residues. The CDR3 is CASSQDHGSSGNTIYF. CDR3 in DNA: TGCGCCAGCAGCCAAGACCACGGGAGCTCTGGAAACACCATATATTTT.

The chain combines TRBV3-1 (or the pseudogene TRBV3-2) with TRBJ1-3; D is unresolved. Germline CDR1 is LGHDT and CDR2 is YNNKEL (reference sequence). CDR3 length: 14 residues. Trimming left V 0 bases short and J 12 bases short, with 15 bases between. DNA for the CDR3: TGTGCCAGCAGCCAAGACGTACGGAGAGCGGACATATATTTT. Protein product: CASSQDVRRADIYF.

The J gene is TRBJ2-1, the V gene TRBV6-2 or TRBV6-3; 10 positions agree with TRBD2. The germline V gene has CDR1 MNHEY and CDR2 SVGEGT. The CDR3 is 17 residues long. J lost 12 bases, V lost 2 bases, and 16 bases had no gene match. The CDR3 bases are TGTGCCAGCAGTTACCTTCACCCTACGACTTCTAGCGGGGGGCAGTTCTTC. Amino acids: CASSYLHPTTSSGGQFF.

The chain links TRBV5-1 to TRBJ1-2; 9 bases map to TRBD1. Trimming cost V 4 bases and J 12 bases; bases outside gene matches: 19. Germline V gene sequence: CDR1 SGHRS, CDR2 YFSETQ. This CDR3 region has 16 residues. The CDR3 is CASSQDPPGQGVPHTF. The CDR3 nucleotides are TGCGCCAGCAGCCAAGACCCGCCGGGACAGGGAGTTCCTCACACCTTC.

The CDR3 is CASTPLAANTGELFF. Written as DNA, the CDR3 is TGTGCCAGCACCCCACTAGCGGCGAACACCGGGGAGCTGTTTTTT. The chain combines TRBV7-6 with TRBJ2-2; 8 nucleotides match TRBD2. The V gene end was trimmed by 7 bases and the J gene end by 0 bases; junction bases not matched to a gene: 4. The V gene's germline CDR1 is SGHVS and CDR2 FNYEAQ. The CDR3 extends over 15 amino acids.

This clone was seen only once. The rearrangement uses TRBV5-1 and TRBJ2-5; 10 nucleotides match TRBD1. Trimming cost V 4 bases and J 5 bases; bases outside gene matches: 8. From germline, CDR1 is SGHRS and CDR2 YFSETQ. The CDR3 contains 15 residues. CDR3 residues: CASSRGQGWEETQYF. CDR3 bases: TGCGCCAGCAGCCGGGGACAGGGGTGGGAGGAGACCCAGTACTTC.